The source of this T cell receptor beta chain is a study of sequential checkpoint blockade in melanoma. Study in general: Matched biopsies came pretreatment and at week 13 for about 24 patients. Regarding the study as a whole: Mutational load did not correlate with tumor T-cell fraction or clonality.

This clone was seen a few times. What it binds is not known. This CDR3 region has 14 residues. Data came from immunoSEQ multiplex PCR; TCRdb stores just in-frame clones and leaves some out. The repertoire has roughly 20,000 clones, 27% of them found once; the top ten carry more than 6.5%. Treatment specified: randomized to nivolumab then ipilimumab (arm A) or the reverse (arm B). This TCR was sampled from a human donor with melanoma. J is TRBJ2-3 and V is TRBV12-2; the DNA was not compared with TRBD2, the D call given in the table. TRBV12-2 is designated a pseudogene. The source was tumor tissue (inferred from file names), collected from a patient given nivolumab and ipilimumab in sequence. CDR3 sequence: CATRRGVGADTQYF. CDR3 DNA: TGTGCCACCCGCCGGGGGGTCGGAGCAGATACGCAGTATTTT.